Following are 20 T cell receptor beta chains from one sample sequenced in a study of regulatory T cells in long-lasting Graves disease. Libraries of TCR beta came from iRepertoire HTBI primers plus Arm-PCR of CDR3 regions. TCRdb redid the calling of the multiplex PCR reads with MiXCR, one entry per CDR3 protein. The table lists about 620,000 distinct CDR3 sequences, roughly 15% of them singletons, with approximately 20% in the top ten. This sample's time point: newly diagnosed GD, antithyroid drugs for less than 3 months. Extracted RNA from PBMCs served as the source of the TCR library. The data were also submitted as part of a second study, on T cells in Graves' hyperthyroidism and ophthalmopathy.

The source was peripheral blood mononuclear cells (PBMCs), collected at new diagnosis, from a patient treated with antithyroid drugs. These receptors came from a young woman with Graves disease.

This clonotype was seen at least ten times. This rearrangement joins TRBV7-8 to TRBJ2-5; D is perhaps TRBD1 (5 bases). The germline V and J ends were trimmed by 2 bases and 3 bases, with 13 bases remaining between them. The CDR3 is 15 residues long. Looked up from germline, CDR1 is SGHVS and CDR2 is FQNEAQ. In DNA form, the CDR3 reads TGTGCCAGCAGCTTAAGGACACCCATAAAAGAGACCCAGTACTTC. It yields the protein CASSLRTPIKETQYF.

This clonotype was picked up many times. CDR3 bases: TGTGCCTGGAGTGGAGAGCGCGGTCAGCCCCAGCATTTT. Translation: CAWSGERGQPQHF. The V call is TRBV30, the J call TRBJ1-5, with D uncertain. Trimming shortened V by 1 base and J by 6 bases, and 10 bases separated the two germline ends. The germline gives CDR1 GTSNPN, CDR2 SVGIG (reference sequence). There are 13 residues in the CDR3.

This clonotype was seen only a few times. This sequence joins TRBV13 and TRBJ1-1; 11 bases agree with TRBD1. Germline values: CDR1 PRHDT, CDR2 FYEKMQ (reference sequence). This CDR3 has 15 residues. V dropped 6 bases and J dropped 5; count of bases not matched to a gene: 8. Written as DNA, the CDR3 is TGTGCCAGCAGTCCGACCGGGACAGGGGGAACTGAAGCTTTCTTT. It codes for CASSPTGTGGTEAFF.

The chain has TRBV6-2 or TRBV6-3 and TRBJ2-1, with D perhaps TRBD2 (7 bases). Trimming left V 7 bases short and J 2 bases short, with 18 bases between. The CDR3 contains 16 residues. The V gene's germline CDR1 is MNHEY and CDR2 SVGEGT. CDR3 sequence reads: CASKGGGSRAYNEQFF. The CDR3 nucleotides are TGTGCCAGCAAGGGGGGCGGGAGTCGGGCCTACAATGAGCAGTTCTTC.

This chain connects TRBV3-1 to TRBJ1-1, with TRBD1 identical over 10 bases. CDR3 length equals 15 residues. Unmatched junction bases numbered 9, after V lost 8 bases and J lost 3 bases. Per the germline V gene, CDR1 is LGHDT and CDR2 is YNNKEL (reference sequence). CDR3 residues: CASGNRGTGDTEAFF. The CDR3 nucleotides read TGTGCCAGCGGAAACCGGGGGACAGGGGACACTGAAGCTTTCTTT. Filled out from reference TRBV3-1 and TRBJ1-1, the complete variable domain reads DTAVSQTPKYLVTQMGNDKSIKCEQNLGHDTMYWYKQDSKKFLKIMFSYNNKELIINETVPNRFSPKSPDKAHLNLHINSLELGDSAVYFCASGNRGTGDTEAFFGQGTRLTVV.

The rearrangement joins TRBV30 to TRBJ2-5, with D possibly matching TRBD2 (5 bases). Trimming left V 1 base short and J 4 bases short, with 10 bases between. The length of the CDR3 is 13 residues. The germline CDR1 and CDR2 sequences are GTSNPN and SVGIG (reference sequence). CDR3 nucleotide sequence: TGTGCCTGGAGTGGGGTAGCGAGAGAGACCCAGTACTTC. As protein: CAWSGVARETQYF.

CDR3 sequence reads: CSNWVGLEQYF. CDR3 bases: TGCAGTAACTGGGTTGGGCTCGAGCAGTACTTC. V and J are TRBV20-1 and TRBJ2-7; D remains unclear. The germline V gene has CDR1 DFQATT and CDR2 SNEGSKA (reference sequence). V was shortened by 8 bases and J by 6 bases, with 14 bases between the two germline ends. The CDR3 is 11 amino acids.

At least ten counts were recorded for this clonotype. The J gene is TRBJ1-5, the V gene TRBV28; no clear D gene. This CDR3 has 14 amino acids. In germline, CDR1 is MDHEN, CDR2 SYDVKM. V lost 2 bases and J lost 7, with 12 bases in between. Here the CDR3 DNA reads TGTGCCAGCAGTTTAGGAGTCAGCCGGCAGCCCCAGCATTTT. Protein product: CASSLGVSRQPQHF.

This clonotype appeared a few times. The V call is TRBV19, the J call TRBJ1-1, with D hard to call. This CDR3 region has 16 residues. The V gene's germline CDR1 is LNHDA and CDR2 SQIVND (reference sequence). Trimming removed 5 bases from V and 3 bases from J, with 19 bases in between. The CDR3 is CASSPSYITRDTEAFF. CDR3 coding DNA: TGTGCCAGTAGTCCTTCCTACATAACGAGGGACACTGAAGCTTTCTTT.

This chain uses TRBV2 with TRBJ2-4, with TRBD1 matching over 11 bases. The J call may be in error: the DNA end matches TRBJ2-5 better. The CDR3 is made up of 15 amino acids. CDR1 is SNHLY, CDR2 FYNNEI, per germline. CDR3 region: CASSPRDRGTETQYF. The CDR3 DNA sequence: TGTGCCAGCAGCCCCCGGGACAGGGGGACGGAGACCCAGTACTTC.

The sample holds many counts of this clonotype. The CDR3 region has the DNA TGTGCCAGCAGTTGGGACAGGGGCCAAGAGACCCAGTACTTC. Translation gives CASSWDRGQETQYF. The rearrangement uses TRBV6-5 and TRBJ2-5, with 10 bases matching TRBD1. The trim removed 4 bases at V and 1 base at J, leaving 0 bases unmatched. Looked up from germline, CDR1 is MNHEY and CDR2 is SVGAGI. The CDR3 runs to 14 residues.

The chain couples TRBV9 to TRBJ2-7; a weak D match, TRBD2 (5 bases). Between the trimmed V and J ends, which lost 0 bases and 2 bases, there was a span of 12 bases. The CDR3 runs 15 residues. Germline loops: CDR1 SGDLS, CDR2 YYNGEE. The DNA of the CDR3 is TGTGCCAGCAGCGTAGAGGTGGGAGAGACCTACGAGCAGTACTTC. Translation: CASSVEVGETYEQYF.

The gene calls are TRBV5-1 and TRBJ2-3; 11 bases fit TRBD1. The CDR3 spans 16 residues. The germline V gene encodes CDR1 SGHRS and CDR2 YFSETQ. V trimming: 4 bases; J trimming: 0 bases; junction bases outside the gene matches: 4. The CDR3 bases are TGCGCCAGCAGCACTGGACAGGGGGCGAGCACAGATACGCAGTATTTT. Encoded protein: CASSTGQGASTDTQYF.

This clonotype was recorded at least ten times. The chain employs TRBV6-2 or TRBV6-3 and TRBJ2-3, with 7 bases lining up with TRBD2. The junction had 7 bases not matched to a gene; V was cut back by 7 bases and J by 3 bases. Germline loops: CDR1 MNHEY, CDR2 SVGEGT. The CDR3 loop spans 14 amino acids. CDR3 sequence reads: CASISAGLTDTQYF. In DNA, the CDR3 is TGTGCCAGCATATCAGCGGGACTTACAGATACGCAGTATTTT.

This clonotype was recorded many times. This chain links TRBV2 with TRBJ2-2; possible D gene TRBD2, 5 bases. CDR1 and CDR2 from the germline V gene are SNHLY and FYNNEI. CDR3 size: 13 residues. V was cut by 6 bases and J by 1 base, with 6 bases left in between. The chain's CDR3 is CASRTMNTGELFF. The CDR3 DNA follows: TGTGCCAGCAGGACTATGAACACCGGGGAGCTGTTTTTT.

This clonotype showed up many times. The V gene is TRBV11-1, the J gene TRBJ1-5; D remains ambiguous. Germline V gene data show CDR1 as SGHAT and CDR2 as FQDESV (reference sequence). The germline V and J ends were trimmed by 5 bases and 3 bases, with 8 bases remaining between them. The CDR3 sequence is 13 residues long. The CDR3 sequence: CASSRGYNQPQHF. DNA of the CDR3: TGTGCCAGCAGCCGGGGATACAATCAGCCCCAGCATTTT. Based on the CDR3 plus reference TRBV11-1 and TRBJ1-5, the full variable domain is EAEVAQSPRYKITEKSQAVAFWCDPISGHATLYWYRQILGQGPELLVQFQDESVVDDSQLPKDRFSAERLKGVDSTLKIQPAELGDSAMYLCASSRGYNQPQHFGDGTRLSIL.

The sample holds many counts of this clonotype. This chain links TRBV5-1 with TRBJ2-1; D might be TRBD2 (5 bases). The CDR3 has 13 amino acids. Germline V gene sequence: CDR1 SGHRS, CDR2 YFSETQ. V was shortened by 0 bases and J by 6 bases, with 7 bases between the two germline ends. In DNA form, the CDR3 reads TGCGCCAGCAGCTTGGGACTAAGCAATGAGCAGTTCTTC. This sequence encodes CASSLGLSNEQFF.

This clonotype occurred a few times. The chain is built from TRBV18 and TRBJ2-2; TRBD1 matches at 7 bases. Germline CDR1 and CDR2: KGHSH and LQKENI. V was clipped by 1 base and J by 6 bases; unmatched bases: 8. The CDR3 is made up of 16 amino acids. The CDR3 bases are TGTGCCAGCTCACCACAGGGGGCCTCATCGTCCGGGGAGCTGTTTTTT. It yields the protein CASSPQGASSSGELFF.

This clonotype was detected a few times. The CDR3: CASRTPNTEAFF. DNA of the CDR3: TGTGCCAGCAGGACCCCGAACACTGAAGCTTTCTTT. The rearrangement joins TRBV28 to TRBJ1-1; no clear D. CDR1 and CDR2 from the germline V gene are MDHEN and SYDVKM. Trimming removed 6 bases from V and 1 base from J, with 6 bases in between. The CDR3 spans 12 residues.

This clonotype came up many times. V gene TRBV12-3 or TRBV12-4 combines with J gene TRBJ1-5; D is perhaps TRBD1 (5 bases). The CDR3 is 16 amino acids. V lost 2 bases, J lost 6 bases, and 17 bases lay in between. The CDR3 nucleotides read TGTGCCAGCAGTTTATGGCTGGTGGGCACAGGTCAGCCCCAGCATTTT. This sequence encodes CASSLWLVGTGQPQHF.